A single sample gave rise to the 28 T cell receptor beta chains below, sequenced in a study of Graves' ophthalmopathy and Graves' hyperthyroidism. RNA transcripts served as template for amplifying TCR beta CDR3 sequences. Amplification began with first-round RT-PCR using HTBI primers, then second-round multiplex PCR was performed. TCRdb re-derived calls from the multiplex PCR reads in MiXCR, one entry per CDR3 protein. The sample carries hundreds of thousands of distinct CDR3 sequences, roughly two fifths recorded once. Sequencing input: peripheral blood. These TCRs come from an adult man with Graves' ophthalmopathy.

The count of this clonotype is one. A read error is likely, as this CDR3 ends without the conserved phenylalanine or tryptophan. CDR3 coding DNA: TGTGCCATCAGTCCCCGGGACTCCTGCGAGCAGTACCTC. It codes for CAISPRDSCEQYL. The gene calls are TRBV10-3 and TRBJ2-7, with TRBD2 as a possible D gene (6 bases). The germline gives CDR1 ENHRY, CDR2 SYGVKD. The CDR3 covers 13 residues.

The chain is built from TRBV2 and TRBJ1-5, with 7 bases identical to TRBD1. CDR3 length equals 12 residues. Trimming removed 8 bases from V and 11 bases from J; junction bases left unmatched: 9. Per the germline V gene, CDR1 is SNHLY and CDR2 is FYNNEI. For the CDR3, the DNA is TGTGCCAGCGGACAGGCACAAGAGACCCAGCATTTT. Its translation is CASGQAQETQHF.

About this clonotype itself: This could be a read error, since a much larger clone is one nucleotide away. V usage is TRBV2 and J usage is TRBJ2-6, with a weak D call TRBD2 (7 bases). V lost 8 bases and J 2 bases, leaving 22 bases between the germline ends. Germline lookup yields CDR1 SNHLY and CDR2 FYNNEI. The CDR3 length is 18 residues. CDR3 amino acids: CASGPRGGLNAGANVLTF. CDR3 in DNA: TGTGCCAGCGGTCCTAGGGGGGGGCTTAATGCTGGGGCCAACGTCCTGACTTTC.

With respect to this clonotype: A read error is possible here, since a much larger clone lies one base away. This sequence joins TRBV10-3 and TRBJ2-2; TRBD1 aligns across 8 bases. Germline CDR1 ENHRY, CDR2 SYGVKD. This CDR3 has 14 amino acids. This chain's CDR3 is CAITDRDLTGELVF. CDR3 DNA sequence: TGTGCCATCACGGACAGGGACTTAACCGGGGAGCTGGTTTTT.

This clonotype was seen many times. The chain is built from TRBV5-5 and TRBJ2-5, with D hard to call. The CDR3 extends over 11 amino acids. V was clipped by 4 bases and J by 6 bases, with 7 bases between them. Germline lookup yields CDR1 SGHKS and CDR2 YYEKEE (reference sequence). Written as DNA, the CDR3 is TGTGCCAGCAGCGACCGAAAGACCCAGTACTTC. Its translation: CASSDRKTQYF.

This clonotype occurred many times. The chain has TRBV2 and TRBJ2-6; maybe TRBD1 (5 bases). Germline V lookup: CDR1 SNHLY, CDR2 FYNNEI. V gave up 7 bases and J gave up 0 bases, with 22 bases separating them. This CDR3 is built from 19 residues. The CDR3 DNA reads TGTGCCAGCATCACGCCGCCCCACTACAGGTCCTCTGGGGCCAACGTCCTGACTTTC. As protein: CASITPPHYRSSGANVLTF.

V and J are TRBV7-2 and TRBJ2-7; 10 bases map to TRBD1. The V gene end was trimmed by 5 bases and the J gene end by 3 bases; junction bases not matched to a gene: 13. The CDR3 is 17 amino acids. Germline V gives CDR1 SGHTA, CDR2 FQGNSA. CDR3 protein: CASSAAGQGLLYYEQYF. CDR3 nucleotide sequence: TGTGCCAGCAGCGCCGCGGGACAGGGGCTCTTATACTACGAGCAGTACTTC.

The chain's CDR3 is CANPGQGNQPQHF. CDR3 nucleotide sequence: TGTGCCAACCCGGGACAGGGCAATCAGCCCCAGCATTTT. J is TRBJ1-5 and V is TRBV6-7; the match to TRBD1 covers 8 bases. TRBV6-7 is assigned to the ORF class and has an uncertain function. The CDR3 spans 13 residues. Trimming took 10 bases from V and 2 from J; bases not matched to a gene: 4.

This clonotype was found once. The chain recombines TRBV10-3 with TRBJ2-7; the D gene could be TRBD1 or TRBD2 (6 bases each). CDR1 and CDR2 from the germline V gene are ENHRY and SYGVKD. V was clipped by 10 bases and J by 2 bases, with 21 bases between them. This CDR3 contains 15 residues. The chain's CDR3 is CASRRSGALTYEQYF. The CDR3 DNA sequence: TGTGCCAGCAGAAGATCGGGGGCCCTTACCTACGAGCAGTACTTC.

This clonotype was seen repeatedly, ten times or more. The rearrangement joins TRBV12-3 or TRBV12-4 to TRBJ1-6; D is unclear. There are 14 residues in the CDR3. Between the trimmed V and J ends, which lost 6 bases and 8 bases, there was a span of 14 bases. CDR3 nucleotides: TGTGCCAGCAGCTTTGGGCGGTTGTATTCACCCCTCCACTTT. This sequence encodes CASSFGRLYSPLHF.

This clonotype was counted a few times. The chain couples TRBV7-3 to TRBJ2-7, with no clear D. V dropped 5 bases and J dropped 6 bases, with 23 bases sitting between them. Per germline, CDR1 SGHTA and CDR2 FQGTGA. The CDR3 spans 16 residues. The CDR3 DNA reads TGTGCCAGCAGCCAAGGCGCACGGGCCGGTGAATTCGAGCAGTACTTC. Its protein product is CASSQGARAGEFEQYF.

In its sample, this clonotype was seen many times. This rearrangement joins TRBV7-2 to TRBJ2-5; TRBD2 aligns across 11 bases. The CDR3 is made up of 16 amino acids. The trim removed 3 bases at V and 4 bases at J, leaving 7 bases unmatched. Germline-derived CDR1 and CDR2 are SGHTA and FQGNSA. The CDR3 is CASSFGTSGPTETQYF. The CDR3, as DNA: TGTGCCAGCAGCTTCGGGACTAGCGGACCCACAGAGACCCAGTACTTC.

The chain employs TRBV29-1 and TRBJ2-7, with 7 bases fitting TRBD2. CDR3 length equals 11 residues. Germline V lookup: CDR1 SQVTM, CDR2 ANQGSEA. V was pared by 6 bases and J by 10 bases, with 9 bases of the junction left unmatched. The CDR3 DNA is TGCAGCGTGGGAGGGAGGCGCGAACAGTACTTC. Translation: CSVGGRREQYF.

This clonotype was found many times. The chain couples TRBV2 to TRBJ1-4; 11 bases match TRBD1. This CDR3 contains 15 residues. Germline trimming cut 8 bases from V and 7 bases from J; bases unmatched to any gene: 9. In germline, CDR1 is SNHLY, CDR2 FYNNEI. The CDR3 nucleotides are TGTGCCAGCTCCAGAAGCGGGACAGGGGGTGAAAAACTGTTTTTT. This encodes CASSRSGTGGEKLFF. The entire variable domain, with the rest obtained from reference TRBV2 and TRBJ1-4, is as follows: EPEVTQTPSHQVTQMGQEVILRCVPISNHLYFYWYRQILGQKVEFLVSFYNNEISEKSEIFDDQFSVERPDGSNFTLKIRSTKLEDSAMYFCASSRSGTGGEKLFFGSGTQLSVL.

CDR3: CASSSQALASSTDTQYF. In DNA, the CDR3 is TGTGCCAGCAGCTCGCAAGCACTAGCGTCTAGCACAGATACGCAGTATTTT. This chain connects TRBV7-9 to TRBJ2-3, with 7 bases fitting TRBD2. Germline values: CDR1 SEHNR, CDR2 FQNEAQ (reference sequence). This CDR3 region has 17 residues. With V trimmed by 4 bases and J by 0 bases, 10 bases remained unmatched.

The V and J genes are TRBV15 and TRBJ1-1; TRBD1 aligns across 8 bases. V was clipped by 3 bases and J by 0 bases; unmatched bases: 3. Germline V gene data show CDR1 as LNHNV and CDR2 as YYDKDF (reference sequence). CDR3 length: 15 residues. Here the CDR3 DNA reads TGTGCCACCAGCAGCGAACAGGGGGTGAACACTGAAGCTTTCTTT. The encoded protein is CATSSEQGVNTEAFF.

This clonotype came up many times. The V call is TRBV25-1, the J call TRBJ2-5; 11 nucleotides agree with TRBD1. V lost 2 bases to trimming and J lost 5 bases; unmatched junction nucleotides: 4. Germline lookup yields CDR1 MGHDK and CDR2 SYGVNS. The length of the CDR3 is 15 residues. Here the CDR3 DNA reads TGTGCCAGCAGTGAAGTGGGACAGGGGGGGGAGACCCAGTACTTC. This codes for CASSEVGQGGETQYF.

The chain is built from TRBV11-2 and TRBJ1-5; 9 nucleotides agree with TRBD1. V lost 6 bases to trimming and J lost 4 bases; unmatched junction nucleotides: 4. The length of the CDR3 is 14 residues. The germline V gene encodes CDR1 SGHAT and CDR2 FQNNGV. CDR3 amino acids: CASSSQGANQPQHF. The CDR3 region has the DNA TGTGCCAGCAGTTCACAGGGGGCGAATCAGCCCCAGCATTTT.

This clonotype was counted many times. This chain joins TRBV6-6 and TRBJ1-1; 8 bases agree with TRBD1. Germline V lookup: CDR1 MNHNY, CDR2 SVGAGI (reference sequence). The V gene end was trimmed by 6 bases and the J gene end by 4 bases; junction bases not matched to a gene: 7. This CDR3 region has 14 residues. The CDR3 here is CASRPVTGGTEAFF. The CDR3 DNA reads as TGTGCCAGCAGACCCGTAACAGGGGGCACTGAAGCTTTCTTT.

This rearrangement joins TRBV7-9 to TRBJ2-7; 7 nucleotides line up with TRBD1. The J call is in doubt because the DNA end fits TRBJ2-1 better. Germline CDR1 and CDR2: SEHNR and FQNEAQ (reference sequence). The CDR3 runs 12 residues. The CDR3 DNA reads TGTGCCAGCAGCCTGGGGACAGTTGAGCAGTTCTTC. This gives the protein CASSLGTVEQFF.

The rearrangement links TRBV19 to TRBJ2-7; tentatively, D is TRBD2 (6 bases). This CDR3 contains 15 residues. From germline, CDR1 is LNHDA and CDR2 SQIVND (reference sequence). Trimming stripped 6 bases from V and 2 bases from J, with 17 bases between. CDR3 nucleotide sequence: TGTGCCAGTAGCCATTCGGGGGACTTAACCTACGAGCAGTACTTC. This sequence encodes CASSHSGDLTYEQYF.

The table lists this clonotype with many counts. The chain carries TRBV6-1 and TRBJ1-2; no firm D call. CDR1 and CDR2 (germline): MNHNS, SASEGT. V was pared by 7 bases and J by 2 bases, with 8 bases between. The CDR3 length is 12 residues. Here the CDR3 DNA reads TGTGCCAGCATGGGGTTAAACTATGGCTACACCTTC. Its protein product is CASMGLNYGYTF.

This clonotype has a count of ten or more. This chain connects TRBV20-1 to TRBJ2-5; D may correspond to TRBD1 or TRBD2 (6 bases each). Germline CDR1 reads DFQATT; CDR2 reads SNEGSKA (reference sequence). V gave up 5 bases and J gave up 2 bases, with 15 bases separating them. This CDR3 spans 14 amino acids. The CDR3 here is CSAGRGGLQETQYF. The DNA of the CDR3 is TGCAGTGCTGGCCGAGGGGGACTTCAAGAGACCCAGTACTTC.

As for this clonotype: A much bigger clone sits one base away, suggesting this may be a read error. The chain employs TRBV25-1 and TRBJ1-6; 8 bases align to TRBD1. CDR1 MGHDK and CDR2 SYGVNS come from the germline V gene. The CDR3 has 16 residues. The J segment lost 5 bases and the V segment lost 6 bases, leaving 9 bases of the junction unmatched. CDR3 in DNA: TGTGCCAGCAGCCAAACAGGGGGTGGGAATAATTCACCCCTCCACTTT. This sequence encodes CASSQTGGGNNSPLHF. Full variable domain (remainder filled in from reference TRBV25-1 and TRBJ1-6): EADIYQTPRYLVIGTGKKITLECSQTMGHDKMYWYQQDPGMELHLIHYSYGVNSTEKGDLSSESTVSRIRTEHFPLTLESARPSHTSQYLCASSQTGGGNNSPLHFGNGTRLTVT.

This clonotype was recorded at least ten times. The chain's CDR3 is CAISGFGVGTEAFF. CDR3 bases: TGTGCCATCAGTGGTTTTGGGGTCGGAACTGAAGCTTTCTTT. The chain joins TRBV10-3 to TRBJ1-1, with D uncertain. V was trimmed by 4 bases and J by 5 bases, leaving 14 bases between them. Germline loops: CDR1 ENHRY, CDR2 SYGVKD. This CDR3 has 14 amino acids.

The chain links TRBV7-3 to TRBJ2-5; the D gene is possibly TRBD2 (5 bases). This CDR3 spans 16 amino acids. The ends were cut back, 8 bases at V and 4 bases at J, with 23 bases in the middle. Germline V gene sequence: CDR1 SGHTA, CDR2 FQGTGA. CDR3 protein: CASSLLDPIGGETQYF. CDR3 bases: TGTGCCAGCTCACTACTCGACCCAATCGGAGGAGAGACCCAGTACTTC.

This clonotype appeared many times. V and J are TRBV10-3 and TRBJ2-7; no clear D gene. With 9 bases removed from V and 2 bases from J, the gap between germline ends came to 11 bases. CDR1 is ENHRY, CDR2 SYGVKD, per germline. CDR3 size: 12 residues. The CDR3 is CAIQGNTYEQYF. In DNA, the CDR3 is TGTGCCATACAAGGGAATACCTACGAGCAGTACTTC.

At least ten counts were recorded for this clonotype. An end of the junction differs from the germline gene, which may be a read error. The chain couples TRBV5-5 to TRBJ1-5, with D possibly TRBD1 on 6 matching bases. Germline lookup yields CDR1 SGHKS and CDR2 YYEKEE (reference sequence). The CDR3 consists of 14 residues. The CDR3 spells CASDSAGTRASELF. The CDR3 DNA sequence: TGTGCCAGCGACTCCGCTGGGACAAGGGCCAGCGAGCTTTTT.